This T cell receptor (beta chain) derives from a study of blood T cell repertoires in COVID-19. Across the study: The United States, Italy and Spain were the sources of the acute and convalescent COVID-19 samples.

Germline CDR1 and CDR2: LNHDA and SQIVND (reference sequence). The CDR3 is made up of 16 amino acids. The V and J ends lost 7 bases and 7 bases respectively, with 23 bases between them. One Seattle source followed patients from active infection through their disease course. Authors' processing steps: It was from reference gene primer amplification that nucleated cell counts were estimated. TCRdb's copy holds only in-frame clones and misses some; the assay was immunoSEQ multiplex PCR. For V, J and clone size, that table is used; D and trimming come from the DNA. The sample includes nearly 70,000 clones, 90% to 95% seen only once; the top ten take around 7.3%.

The sequence derives from a man aged 40-49 years with COVID-19, enrolled during active disease. Specimen: peripheral blood. V usage is TRBV19 and J usage is TRBJ1-5, with D possibly matching TRBD1 (6 bases). The CDR3 loop is CASNHVLTGTRQPQHF. DNA of the CDR3: TGTGCCAGTAACCATGTTTTAACAGGGACGCGCCAGCCCCAGCATTTT.